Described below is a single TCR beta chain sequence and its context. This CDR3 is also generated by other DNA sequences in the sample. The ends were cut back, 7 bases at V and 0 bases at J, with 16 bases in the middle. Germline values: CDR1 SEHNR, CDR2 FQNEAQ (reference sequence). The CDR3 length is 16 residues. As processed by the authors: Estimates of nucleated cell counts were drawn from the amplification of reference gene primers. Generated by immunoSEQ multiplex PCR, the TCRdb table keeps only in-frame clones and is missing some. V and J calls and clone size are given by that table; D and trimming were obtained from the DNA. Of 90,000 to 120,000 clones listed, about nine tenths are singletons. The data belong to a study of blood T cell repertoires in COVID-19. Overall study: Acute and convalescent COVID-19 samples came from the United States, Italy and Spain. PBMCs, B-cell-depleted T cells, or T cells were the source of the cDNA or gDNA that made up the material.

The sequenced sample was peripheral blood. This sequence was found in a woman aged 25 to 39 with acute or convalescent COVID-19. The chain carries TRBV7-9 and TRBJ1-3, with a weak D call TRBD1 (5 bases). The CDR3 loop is CASTEGRGNSGNTIYF. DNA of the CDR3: TGTGCCAGCACCGAAGGAAGGGGAAACTCTGGAAACACCATATATTTT.